This T cell receptor (beta chain) was obtained from a study of Ad26.COV2.S vaccination and SARS-CoV-2 variants. J gave up 3 bases and V 2 bases, and 12 bases lay outside the gene matches. Germline loops: CDR1 LGHNA, CDR2 YSLEER. The CDR3 runs to 18 residues. Clones were read by immunoSEQ multiplex PCR, and TCRdb kept only the in-frame ones, dropping some. Here the sample spans under 150,000 clones, around 86% being singletons. Comments on this clone: Its matching antigen is unknown.

Overall study findings and caveats: Reportedly, spike-specific CD8+ and CD4+ T cell responses achieved substantial breadth once vaccination had taken place. Total T cell responses were possibly underestimated by TCR breadth and depth analyses.

The V call is TRBV4-3, the J call TRBJ2-2, with 7 bases aligning to TRBD1. This receptor was taken from a human donor who had recovered from COVID-19. Sequencing used peripheral blood, obtained after recovery from COVID-19. The CDR3: CASSQKVKQGSHTGELFF. The CDR3 DNA reads as TGCGCCAGCAGCCAAAAAGTGAAACAGGGGTCGCACACCGGGGAGCTGTTTTTT.